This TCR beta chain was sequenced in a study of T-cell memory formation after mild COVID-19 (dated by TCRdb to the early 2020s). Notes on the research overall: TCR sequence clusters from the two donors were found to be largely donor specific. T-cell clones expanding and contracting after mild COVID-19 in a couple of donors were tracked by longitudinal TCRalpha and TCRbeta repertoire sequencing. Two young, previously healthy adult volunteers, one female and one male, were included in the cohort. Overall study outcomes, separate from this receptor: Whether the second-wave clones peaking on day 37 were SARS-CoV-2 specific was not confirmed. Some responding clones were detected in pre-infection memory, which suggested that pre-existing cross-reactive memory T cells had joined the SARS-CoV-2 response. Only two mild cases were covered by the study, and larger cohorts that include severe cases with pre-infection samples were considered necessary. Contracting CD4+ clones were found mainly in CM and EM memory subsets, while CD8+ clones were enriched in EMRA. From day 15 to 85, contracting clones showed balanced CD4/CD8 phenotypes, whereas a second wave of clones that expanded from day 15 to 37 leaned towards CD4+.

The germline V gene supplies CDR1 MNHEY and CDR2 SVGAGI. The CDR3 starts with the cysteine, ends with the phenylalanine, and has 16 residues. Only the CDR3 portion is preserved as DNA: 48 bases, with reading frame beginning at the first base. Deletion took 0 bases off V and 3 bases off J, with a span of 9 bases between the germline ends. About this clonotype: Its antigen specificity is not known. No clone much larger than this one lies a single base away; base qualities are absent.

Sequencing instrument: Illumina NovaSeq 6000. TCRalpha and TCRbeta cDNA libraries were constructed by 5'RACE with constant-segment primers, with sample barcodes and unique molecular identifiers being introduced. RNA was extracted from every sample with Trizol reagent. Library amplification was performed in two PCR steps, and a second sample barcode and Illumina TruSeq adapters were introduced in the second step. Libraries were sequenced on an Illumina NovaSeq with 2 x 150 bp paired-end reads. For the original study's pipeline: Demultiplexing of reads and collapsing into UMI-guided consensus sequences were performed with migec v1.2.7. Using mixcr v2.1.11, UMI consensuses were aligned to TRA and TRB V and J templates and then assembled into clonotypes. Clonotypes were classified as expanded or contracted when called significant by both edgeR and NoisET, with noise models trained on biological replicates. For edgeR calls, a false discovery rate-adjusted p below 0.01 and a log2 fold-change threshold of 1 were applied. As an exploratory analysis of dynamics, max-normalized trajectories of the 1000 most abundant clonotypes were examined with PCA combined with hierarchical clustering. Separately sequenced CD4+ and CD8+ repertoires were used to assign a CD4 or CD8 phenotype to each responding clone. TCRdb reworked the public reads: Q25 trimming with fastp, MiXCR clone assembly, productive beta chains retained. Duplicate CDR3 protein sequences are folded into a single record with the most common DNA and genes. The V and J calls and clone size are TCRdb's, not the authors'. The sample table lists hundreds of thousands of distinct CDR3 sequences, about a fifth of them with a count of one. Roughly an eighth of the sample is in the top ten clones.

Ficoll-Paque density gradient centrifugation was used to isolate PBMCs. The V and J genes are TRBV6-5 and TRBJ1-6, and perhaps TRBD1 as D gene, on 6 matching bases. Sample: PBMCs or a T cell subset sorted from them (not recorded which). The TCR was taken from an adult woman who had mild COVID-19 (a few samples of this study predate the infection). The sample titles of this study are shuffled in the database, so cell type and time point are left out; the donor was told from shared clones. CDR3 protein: CASSYSRTVYNSPLHF. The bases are TGTGCCAGCAGTTACTCGAGGACAGTCTATAATTCACCCCTCCACTTT.